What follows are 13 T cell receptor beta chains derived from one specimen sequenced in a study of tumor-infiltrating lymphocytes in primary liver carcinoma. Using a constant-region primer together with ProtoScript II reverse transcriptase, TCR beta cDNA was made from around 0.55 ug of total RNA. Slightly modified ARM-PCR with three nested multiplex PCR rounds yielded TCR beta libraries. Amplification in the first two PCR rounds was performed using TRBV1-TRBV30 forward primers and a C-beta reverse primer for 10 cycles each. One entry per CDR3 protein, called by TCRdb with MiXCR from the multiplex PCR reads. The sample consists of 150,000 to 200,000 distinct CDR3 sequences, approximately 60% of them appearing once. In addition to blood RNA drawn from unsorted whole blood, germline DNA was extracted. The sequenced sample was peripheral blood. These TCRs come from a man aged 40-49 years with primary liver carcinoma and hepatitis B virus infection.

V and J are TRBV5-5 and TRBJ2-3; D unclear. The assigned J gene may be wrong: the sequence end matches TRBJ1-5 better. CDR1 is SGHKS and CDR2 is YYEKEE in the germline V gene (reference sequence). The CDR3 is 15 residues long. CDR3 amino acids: CASFLTTSGPGTQHF. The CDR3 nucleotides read TGTGCCAGCTTTCTTACGACTAGCGGGCCGGGTACGCAGCATTTT.

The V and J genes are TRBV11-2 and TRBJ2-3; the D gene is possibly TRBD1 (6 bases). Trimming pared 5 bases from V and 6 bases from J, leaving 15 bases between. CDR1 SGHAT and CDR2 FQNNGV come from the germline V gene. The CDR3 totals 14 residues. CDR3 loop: CASSLGGGLDTQYF. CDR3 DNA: TGTGCCAGCAGCCTCGGTGGGGGCCTCGATACGCAGTATTTT.

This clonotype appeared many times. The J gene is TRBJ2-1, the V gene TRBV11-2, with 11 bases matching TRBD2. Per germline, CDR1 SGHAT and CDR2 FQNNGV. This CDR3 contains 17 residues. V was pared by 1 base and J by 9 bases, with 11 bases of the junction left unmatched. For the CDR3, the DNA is TGTGCCAGCAGCTTAGGGTTGAGTAGCGGGAGGGCAGCTGAGCAGTTCTTC. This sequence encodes CASSLGLSSGRAAEQFF.

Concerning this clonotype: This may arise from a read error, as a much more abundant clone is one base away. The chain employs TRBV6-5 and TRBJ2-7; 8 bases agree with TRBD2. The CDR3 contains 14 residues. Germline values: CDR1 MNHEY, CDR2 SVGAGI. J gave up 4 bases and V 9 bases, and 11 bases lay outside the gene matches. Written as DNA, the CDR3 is TGTGCCAGGAAAAGAAGCGGGAGAGGTTACGAGCAGTACTTC. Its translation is CARKRSGRGYEQYF.

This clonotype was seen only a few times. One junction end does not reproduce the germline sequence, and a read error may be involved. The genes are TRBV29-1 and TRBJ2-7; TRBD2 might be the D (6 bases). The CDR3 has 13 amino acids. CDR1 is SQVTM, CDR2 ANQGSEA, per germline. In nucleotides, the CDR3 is TGCAGCGTTTTGGAGGGCCTGGGCTACGTGCAGTACTTC. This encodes CSVLEGLGYVQYF.

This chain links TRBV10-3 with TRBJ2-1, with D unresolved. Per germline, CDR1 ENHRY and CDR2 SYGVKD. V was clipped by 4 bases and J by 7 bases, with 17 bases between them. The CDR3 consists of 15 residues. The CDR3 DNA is TGTGCCATCAGTGTTCCGGACCGGTTGTGGAATGAGCAGTTCTTC. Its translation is CAISVPDRLWNEQFF.

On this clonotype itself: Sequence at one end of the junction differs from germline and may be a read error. CDR3 sequence: CASSWERTSCEQYF. The CDR3 bases are TGTGCCAGTAGCTGGGAGCGGACCTCCTGCGAGCAGTACTTC. The chain uses TRBV11-2 and TRBJ2-7; D is perhaps TRBD2 (5 bases). The length of the CDR3 is 14 residues. Germline CDR1 and CDR2: SGHAT and FQNNGV.

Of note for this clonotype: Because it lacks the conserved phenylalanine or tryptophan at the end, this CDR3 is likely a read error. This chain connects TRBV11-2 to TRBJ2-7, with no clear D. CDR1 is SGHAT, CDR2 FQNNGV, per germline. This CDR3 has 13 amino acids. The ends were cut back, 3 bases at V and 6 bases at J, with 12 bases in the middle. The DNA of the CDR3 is TGTGCCAGCAGCTTGGAAAGGTGCGCCGAGCAGTACATC. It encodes CASSLERCAEQYI.

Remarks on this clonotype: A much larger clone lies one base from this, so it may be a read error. CDR3 in DNA: TGTGCCAGCAGCTTAGTTGTTGAGGGGGGGGATGCGCAGTATTTT. It specifies CASSLVVEGGDAQYF. The chain employs TRBV11-2 and TRBJ2-3, with D perhaps TRBD2 (7 bases). V dropped 1 base and J dropped 10 bases, with 18 bases sitting between them. The V gene's germline CDR1 is SGHAT and CDR2 FQNNGV. The CDR3 is 15 residues long.

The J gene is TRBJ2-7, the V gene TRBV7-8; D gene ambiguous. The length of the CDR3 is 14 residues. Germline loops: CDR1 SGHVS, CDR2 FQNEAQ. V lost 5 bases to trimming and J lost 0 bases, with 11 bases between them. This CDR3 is CASSPAESSYEQYF. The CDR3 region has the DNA TGTGCCAGCAGCCCGGCGGAGAGCTCCTACGAGCAGTACTTC.

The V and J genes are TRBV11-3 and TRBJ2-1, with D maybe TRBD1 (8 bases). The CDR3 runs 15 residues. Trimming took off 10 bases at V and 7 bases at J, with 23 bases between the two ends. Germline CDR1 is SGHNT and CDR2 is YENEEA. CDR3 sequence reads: CANRPAGQALNEQFF. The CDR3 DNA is TGTGCCAACAGACCAGCGGGACAGGCCCTTAATGAGCAGTTCTTC. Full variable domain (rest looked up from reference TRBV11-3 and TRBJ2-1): EAGVVQSPRYKIIEKKQPVAFWCNPISGHNTLYWYLQNLGQGPELLIRYENEEAVDDSQLPKDRFSAERLKGVDSTLKIQPAELGDSAVYLCANRPAGQALNEQFFGPGTRLTVL.

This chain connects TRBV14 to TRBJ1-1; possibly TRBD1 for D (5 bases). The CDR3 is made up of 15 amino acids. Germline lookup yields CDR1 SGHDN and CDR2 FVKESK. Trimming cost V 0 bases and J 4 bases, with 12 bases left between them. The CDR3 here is CASSQDPGVLTEAFF. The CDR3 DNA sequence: TGTGCCAGCAGCCAAGATCCGGGGGTTCTCACTGAAGCTTTCTTT.

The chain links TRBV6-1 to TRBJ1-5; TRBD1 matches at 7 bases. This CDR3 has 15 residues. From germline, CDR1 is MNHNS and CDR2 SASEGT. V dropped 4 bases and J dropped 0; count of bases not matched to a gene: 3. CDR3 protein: CASSGQGYSNQPQHF. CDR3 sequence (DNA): TGTGCCAGCAGTGGACAGGGCTATAGCAATCAGCCCCAGCATTTT.